What follows describes a single T cell receptor (beta chain). The target antigen is unknown. The record originates from a study of cytomegalovirus exposure and HLA in healthy donors. Study results and caveats: 87-base-pair reads could not separate some V segments, including TRBV6-2 and TRBV6-3. CMV serostatus was the only recorded immune exposure for donors. Presence/absence analyses took donor sequencing depth as roughly uniform. Earlier results showed most TCR beta V segments being productive about 87% or about 30% of the time.

The CDR3 totals 12 residues. With V trimmed by 2 bases and J by 15 bases, 5 bases remained unmatched. Per germline, CDR1 MDHEN and CDR2 SYDVKM. Use of 60 Vbeta and 13 Jbeta primers characterized the PCR. Assay used: immunoSEQ multiplex PCR; TCRdb lists only in-frame clones, some missing. The sample gives tens of thousands of clones, just under 90% of which show up once; 2.7% is in the top ten. The V gene is TRBV28, the J gene TRBJ1-5; 9 bases line up with TRBD1. The TCR sequence derives from a boy under 18 in good health and CMV-seronegative. Sequences were obtained from PBMCs. CDR3 nucleotide sequence: TGTGCCAGCAGTTTAACGGACAGGGGTGGGCATTTT. Translating gives CASSLTDRGGHF.